Each of the 28 T cell receptor beta chains below was sequenced from the same sample in a study of shared clonotypes between healthy human individuals. Assay used: immunoSEQ multiplex PCR; TCRdb lists only in-frame clones, some missing. The repertoire holds around 2.1 million clones, 85% to 95% seen once, with more than 1.5% in the top ten. CD8 cells classed as naive were CD45RO-negative and positively selected for CCR7, excluding terminally differentiated effector memory CD45RA+ cells. The sample comprised naive CD8+ T cells from PBMCs. The receptors derive from a man younger than 35 in good health. Some clones in this sample may be carry-over from other donors' samples.

The genes are TRBV28 and TRBJ2-1, with TRBD1 as a possible D gene (6 bases). The CDR3 extends over 14 amino acids. The germline gives CDR1 MDHEN, CDR2 SYDVKM. Trimming cost V 8 bases and J 4 bases, with 15 bases left between them. DNA for the CDR3: TGTGCCAGCGATCAGGGGCAGTATTACAATGAGCAGTTCTTC. Its translation: CASDQGQYYNEQFF. Full variable domain (rest looked up from reference TRBV28 and TRBJ2-1): DVKVTQSSRYLVKRTGEKVFLECVQDMDHENMFWYRQDPGLGLRLIYFSYDVKMKEKGDIPEGYSVSREKKERFSLILESASTNQTSMYLCASDQGQYYNEQFFGPGTRLTVL.

The V and J genes are TRBV27 and TRBJ1-1, with D perhaps TRBD1 (6 bases). CDR1 and CDR2 (germline): MNHEY, SMNVEV (reference sequence). This CDR3 is built from 14 residues. V was trimmed by 5 bases and J by 6 bases, leaving 16 bases between them. The CDR3 protein is CASSQGRGFAEAFF. The CDR3 DNA reads as TGTGCCAGCAGTCAGGGGAGGGGGTTCGCTGAAGCTTTCTTT.

The chain has TRBV14 and TRBJ2-7; a possible D gene is TRBD1 (6 bases). The CDR3 spans 15 residues. Germline values: CDR1 SGHDN, CDR2 FVKESK. Between the trimmed V and J ends, which lost 4 bases and 0 bases, there was a span of 13 bases. As DNA, the CDR3 is TGTGCCAGCAGCCCCAGCAGGGGCGACTCCTACGAGCAGTACTTC. It encodes CASSPSRGDSYEQYF.

This sequence joins TRBV27 and TRBJ2-7; D is undetermined. From germline, CDR1 is MNHEY and CDR2 SMNVEV (reference sequence). This CDR3 is 17 amino acids long. Trimming removed 5 bases from V and 1 base from J, with 21 bases in between. The CDR3 sequence: CASSRYRPTGESYEQYF. CDR3 sequence (DNA): TGTGCCAGCAGTCGTTACCGACCGACGGGTGAGTCCTACGAGCAGTACTTC.

The chain has TRBV9 and TRBJ2-7, with 9 bases matching TRBD2. The junction had 17 bases not matched to a gene; V was cut back by 5 bases and J by 2 bases. Germline V lookup: CDR1 SGDLS, CDR2 YYNGEE. The CDR3 has 18 residues. The CDR3 loop is CASSPWGLSGRSTYEQYF. The CDR3 DNA reads TGTGCCAGCAGTCCCTGGGGTCTTAGCGGGAGATCTACCTACGAGCAGTACTTC.

The chain uses TRBV7-9 and TRBJ1-4; TRBD1 aligns across 8 bases. V lost 5 bases, J lost 6 bases, and 11 bases stayed unmatched. This CDR3 has 16 amino acids. In germline, CDR1 is SEHNR, CDR2 FQNEAQ (reference sequence). CDR3: CASSPERGQGHEKLFF. CDR3 DNA: TGTGCCAGCAGCCCTGAACGCGGACAGGGCCATGAAAAACTGTTTTTT.

The chain uses TRBV2 and TRBJ2-3; 14 bases are a match to TRBD2. Germline V gene sequence: CDR1 SNHLY, CDR2 FYNNEI. V lost 3 bases to trimming and J lost 5 bases; unmatched junction nucleotides: 4. This CDR3 comprises 16 residues. The CDR3 reads CASSDPGLAGEDTQYF. The CDR3, as DNA: TGTGCCAGCAGTGATCCGGGACTAGCGGGGGAAGATACGCAGTATTTT.

The rearrangement joins TRBV9 to TRBJ2-4; TRBD2 aligns across 13 bases. The CDR3 extends over 18 amino acids. V dropped 3 bases and J dropped 1; count of bases not matched to a gene: 7. Germline V gives CDR1 SGDLS, CDR2 YYNGEE. CDR3 region: CASSGGLAGVGAKNIQYF. Written as DNA, the CDR3 is TGTGCCAGCAGCGGTGGACTAGCGGGAGTCGGGGCCAAAAACATTCAGTACTTC.

This chain joins TRBV28 and TRBJ1-4; unclear D gene. CDR3 length: 16 amino acids. Germline values: CDR1 MDHEN, CDR2 SYDVKM. Trimming pared 3 bases from V and 8 bases from J, leaving 19 bases between. The CDR3 nucleotides read TGTGCCAGCAGTTTTATCTTGAGAGAACAAACAGAAAAACTGTTTTTT. This sequence encodes CASSFILREQTEKLFF.

This chain links TRBV4-3 with TRBJ1-5; tentative D call: TRBD1 (6 bases). Germline V gene lookup returns CDR1 LGHNA and CDR2 YSLEER. The CDR3 runs 14 residues. Trimming shortened V by 1 base and J by 6 bases, and 10 bases separated the two germline ends. The DNA for the CDR3 is TGCGCCAGCAGCCAAGGCCAGGGGATTCAGCCCCAGCATTTT. Encoded protein: CASSQGQGIQPQHF.

The chain couples TRBV9 to TRBJ2-3, with 8 bases lining up with TRBD2. This CDR3 region has 15 residues. V lost 3 bases to trimming and J lost 2 bases; unmatched junction nucleotides: 5. From germline, CDR1 is SGDLS and CDR2 YYNGEE. The CDR3 DNA reads as TGTGCCAGCAGCGGTAGCGGGACGGACACAGATACGCAGTATTTT. Residues: CASSGSGTDTDTQYF.

A single count supports this clone. The V and J genes are TRBV11-2 and TRBJ2-5; D is unresolved. Germline CDR1 is SGHAT and CDR2 is FQNNGV. The CDR3 spans 15 residues. V was trimmed by 6 bases and J by 0 bases, leaving 14 bases between them. The CDR3 nucleotides are TGTGCCAGCAGGTATAGTAGGACGGACCAAGAGACCCAGTACTTC. Encoded protein: CASRYSRTDQETQYF.

This clone was picked up a small number of times. The sample has other DNA sequences that encode this CDR3 too. The chain joins TRBV4-1 to TRBJ1-1; possible D gene TRBD1, 6 bases. Trimming removed 1 base at V and 5 bases at J, with 11 bases between. There are 14 residues in the CDR3. The germline CDR1 and CDR2 sequences are MGHRA and YSYEKL. As DNA, the CDR3 is TGCGCCAGCAGCCAAGTTGGGGGCCGGACTGAAGCTTTCTTT. It codes for CASSQVGGRTEAFF.

V is TRBV7-2 and J is TRBJ2-7, with TRBD2 as a possible D gene (7 bases). CDR3 length equals 16 residues. Between the trimmed V and J ends, which lost 4 bases and 5 bases, there was a span of 21 bases. CDR1 and CDR2 from the germline V gene are SGHTA and FQGNSA. The CDR3 DNA reads as TGTGCCAGCAGCTCCCACCTCGGGGGGCTTCTCGACGAGCAGTACTTC. This gives the protein CASSSHLGGLLDEQYF.

About this clone: Other DNA sequences in this specimen translate into the identical CDR3. This sequence joins TRBV27 and TRBJ1-2; 8 nucleotides align to TRBD1. The junction had 4 bases not matched to a gene; V was cut back by 6 bases and J by 4 bases. The germline gives CDR1 MNHEY, CDR2 SMNVEV (reference sequence). The CDR3 sequence is 13 residues long. The chain's CDR3 is CASSWGTGYGYTF. Written as DNA, the CDR3 is TGTGCCAGCAGCTGGGGGACAGGCTATGGCTACACCTTC.

This clone was seen only a few times. The J gene is TRBJ1-5, the V gene TRBV9; 7 bases are a match to TRBD1. Trimming cost V 3 bases and J 3 bases; bases outside gene matches: 6. Germline CDR1 SGDLS, CDR2 YYNGEE. The CDR3 loop spans 15 amino acids. The CDR3 nucleotides read TGTGCCAGCAGCGGGGCCGGGACAGCCAATCAGCCCCAGCATTTT. Protein sequence: CASSGAGTANQPQHF. The whole variable domain, filled in from reference TRBV9 and TRBJ1-5, reads DSGVTQTPKHLITATGQRVTLRCSPRSGDLSVYWYQQSLDQGLQFLIQYYNGEERAKGNILERFSAQQFPDLHSELNLSSLELGDSALYFCASSGAGTANQPQHFGDGTRLSIL.

This clone came up once. The chain couples TRBV19 to TRBJ1-1, with unresolved D. The V gene's germline CDR1 is LNHDA and CDR2 SQIVND (reference sequence). The germline V and J ends were trimmed by 1 base and 8 bases, with 11 bases remaining between them. The CDR3 covers 13 residues. This CDR3 reads CASSIGRNPEAFF. Here the CDR3 DNA reads TGTGCCAGTAGTATAGGCCGTAACCCCGAAGCTTTCTTT.

V is TRBV6-5 and J is TRBJ1-2; no clear D gene. CDR3 length: 13 amino acids. CDR1 MNHEY and CDR2 SVGAGI come from the germline V gene. V lost 7 bases, J lost 4 bases, and 13 bases lay in between. In DNA form, the CDR3 reads TGTGCCAGCACCTCGCGAGGCTTCTATGGCTACACCTTC. It translates to CASTSRGFYGYTF.

Only one count was recorded for this clone. The chain employs TRBV7-9 and TRBJ2-1; 8 bases map to TRBD1. CDR3 size: 15 residues. J lost 9 bases, V lost 4 bases, and 11 bases had no gene match. Looked up from germline, CDR1 is SEHNR and CDR2 is FQNEAQ (reference sequence). The CDR3: CASSYRGLILGEQFF. The CDR3, as DNA: TGTGCCAGCAGCTACAGGGGGTTAATTCTTGGTGAGCAGTTCTTC.

V is TRBV27 and J is TRBJ2-5, with 9 positions matching TRBD1. This CDR3 is built from 16 residues. CDR1 MNHEY and CDR2 SMNVEV come from the germline V gene (reference sequence). V trimming: 10 bases; J trimming: 5 bases; junction bases outside the gene matches: 17. The CDR3 DNA follows: TGTGCCACCCAAGGACTCCGACAGGGGGTGAGGGAGACCCAGTACTTC. Residues: CATQGLRQGVRETQYF.

The rearrangement uses TRBV10-3 and TRBJ1-2, with D perhaps matching TRBD1 (5 bases). Germline lookup yields CDR1 ENHRY and CDR2 SYGVKD. The length of the CDR3 is 16 residues. V lost 0 bases and J 2 bases, leaving 13 bases between the germline ends. The CDR3 sequence is CAISESKGNLNYGYTF. CDR3 bases: TGTGCCATCAGTGAGTCGAAGGGGAACCTCAACTATGGCTACACCTTC.

The chain links TRBV28 to TRBJ1-5, with 10 bases that match TRBD1. V gave up 4 bases and J gave up 0 bases; unmatched junction bases: 6. The germline CDR1 and CDR2 sequences are MDHEN and SYDVKM. The CDR3 contains 17 residues. The CDR3 sequence: CASSSTGGDYSNQPQHF. CDR3 DNA sequence: TGTGCCAGCAGTTCGACAGGGGGCGATTATAGCAATCAGCCCCAGCATTTT.

The chain combines TRBV9 with TRBJ2-7, with 9 nucleotides matching TRBD2. With 2 bases clipped from V and 5 bases from J, the junction kept 5 bases outside the gene matches. The CDR3 has 14 residues. The germline CDR1 and CDR2 sequences are SGDLS and YYNGEE. CDR3 in amino acids: CASSVSGSRNEQYF. The CDR3 coding sequence is TGTGCCAGCAGCGTTAGCGGGAGTAGAAACGAGCAGTACTTC.

The chain uses TRBV4-1 and TRBJ2-6, with 8 bases fitting TRBD2. CDR3 length equals 18 residues. Per germline, CDR1 MGHRA and CDR2 YSYEKL. Trimming took 0 bases from V and 1 from J; bases not matched to a gene: 5. CDR3 in DNA: TGCGCCAGCAGCCAAGATCGAGCGGGAGTATCTGGGGCCAACGTCCTGACTTTC. This codes for CASSQDRAGVSGANVLTF.

This clone came up once. The chain links TRBV10-3 to TRBJ2-7; 8 bases are shared with TRBD2. The germline V gene has CDR1 ENHRY and CDR2 SYGVKD. The V gene end was trimmed by 0 bases and the J gene end by 4 bases; junction bases not matched to a gene: 20. This CDR3 contains 20 residues. This CDR3 is CAISESEGQRGRTVPYEQYF. DNA of the CDR3: TGTGCCATCAGTGAGTCGGAGGGGCAGCGCGGGAGGACCGTTCCATACGAGCAGTACTTC.

The rearrangement joins TRBV29-1 to TRBJ2-7; 7 bases are shared with TRBD1. V was clipped by 4 bases and J by 2 bases; unmatched bases: 5. Germline CDR1 SQVTM, CDR2 ANQGSEA. The CDR3 is 13 residues long. This CDR3 reads CSVVGQETYEQYF. The CDR3 region has the DNA TGCAGCGTTGTAGGACAGGAAACCTACGAGCAGTACTTC.

The chain links TRBV27 to TRBJ2-7; 8 nucleotides agree with TRBD1. This CDR3 contains 14 residues. The trim removed 2 bases at V and 6 bases at J, leaving 6 bases unmatched. The V gene's germline CDR1 is MNHEY and CDR2 SMNVEV (reference sequence). The CDR3 sequence: CASSLRQGAGEQYF. DNA of the CDR3: TGTGCCAGCAGTTTAAGGCAGGGGGCCGGCGAGCAGTACTTC.

This clone has only one observation. The chain uses TRBV28 and TRBJ2-7; D possibly corresponds to TRBD1 (5 bases). From germline, CDR1 is MDHEN and CDR2 SYDVKM. CDR3 length: 15 amino acids. Trimming left V 4 bases short and J 4 bases short, with 17 bases between. CDR3 region: CASSSPTELLYEQYF. As DNA, the CDR3 is TGTGCCAGCAGTTCACCGACAGAGCTGCTTTACGAGCAGTACTTC.